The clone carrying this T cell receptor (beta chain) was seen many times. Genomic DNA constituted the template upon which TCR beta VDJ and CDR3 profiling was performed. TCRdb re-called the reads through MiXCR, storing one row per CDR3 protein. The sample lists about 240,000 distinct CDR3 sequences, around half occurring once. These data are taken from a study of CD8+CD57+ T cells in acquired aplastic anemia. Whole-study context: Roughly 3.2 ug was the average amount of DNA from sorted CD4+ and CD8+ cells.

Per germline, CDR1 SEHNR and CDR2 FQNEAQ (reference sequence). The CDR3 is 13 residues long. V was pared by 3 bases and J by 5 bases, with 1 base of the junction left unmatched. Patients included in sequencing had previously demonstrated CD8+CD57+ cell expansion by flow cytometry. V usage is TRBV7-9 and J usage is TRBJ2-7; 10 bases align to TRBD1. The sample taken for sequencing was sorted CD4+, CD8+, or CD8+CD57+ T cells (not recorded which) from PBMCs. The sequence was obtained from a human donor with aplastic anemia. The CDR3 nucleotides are TGTGCCAGCAGCTTGGGGACAGGGGACGAGCAGTACTTC. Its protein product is CASSLGTGDEQYF.